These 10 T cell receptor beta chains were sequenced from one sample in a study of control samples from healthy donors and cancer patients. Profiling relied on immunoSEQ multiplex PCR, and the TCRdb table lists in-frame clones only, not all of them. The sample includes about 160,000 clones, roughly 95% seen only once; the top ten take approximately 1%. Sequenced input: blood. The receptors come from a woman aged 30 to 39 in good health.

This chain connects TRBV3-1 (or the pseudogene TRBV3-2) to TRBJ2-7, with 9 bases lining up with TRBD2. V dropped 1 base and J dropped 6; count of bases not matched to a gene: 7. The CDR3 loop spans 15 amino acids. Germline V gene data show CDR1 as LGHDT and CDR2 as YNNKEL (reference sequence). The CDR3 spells CASSQGSLAGREQYF. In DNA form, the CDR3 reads TGTGCCAGCAGCCAAGGGAGTCTAGCGGGACGCGAGCAGTACTTC.

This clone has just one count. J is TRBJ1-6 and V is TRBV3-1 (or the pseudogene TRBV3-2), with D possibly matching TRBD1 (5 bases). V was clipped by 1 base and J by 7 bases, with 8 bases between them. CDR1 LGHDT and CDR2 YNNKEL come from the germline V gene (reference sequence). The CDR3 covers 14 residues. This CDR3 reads CASSQGGSNSPLHF. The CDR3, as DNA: TGTGCCAGCAGCCAAGGGGGGTCGAATTCACCCCTCCACTTT.

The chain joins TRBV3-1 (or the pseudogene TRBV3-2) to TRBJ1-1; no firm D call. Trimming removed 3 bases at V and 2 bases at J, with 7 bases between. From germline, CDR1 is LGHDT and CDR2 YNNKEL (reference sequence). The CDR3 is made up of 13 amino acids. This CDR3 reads CASSHSTNTEAFF. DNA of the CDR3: TGTGCCAGCAGCCACTCGACAAACACTGAAGCTTTCTTT.

In DNA, the CDR3 is TGTGCCAGCAGCTTGGTTGGGACCGGGACAGGCCAAGAGACCCAGTACTTC. It specifies CASSLVGTGTGQETQYF. The chain links TRBV7-2 to TRBJ2-5, with TRBD1 identical over 8 bases. Trimming at V came to 3 bases and at J to 1 base, leaving 10 bases not matched to a gene. CDR3 size: 17 residues. Germline V lookup: CDR1 SGHTA, CDR2 FQGNSA.

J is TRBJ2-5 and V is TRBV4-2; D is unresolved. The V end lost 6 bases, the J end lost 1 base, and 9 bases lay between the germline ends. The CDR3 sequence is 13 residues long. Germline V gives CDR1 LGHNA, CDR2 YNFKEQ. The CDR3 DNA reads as TGTGCCAGCAGGTCCGGGTCCCAAGAGACCCAGTACTTC. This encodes CASRSGSQETQYF.

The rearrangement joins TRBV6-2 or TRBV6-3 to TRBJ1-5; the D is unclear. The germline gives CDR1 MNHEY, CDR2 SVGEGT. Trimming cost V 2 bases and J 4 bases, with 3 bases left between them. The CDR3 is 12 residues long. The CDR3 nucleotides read TGTGCCAGCAGTTACAAGAATCAGCCCCAGCATTTT. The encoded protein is CASSYKNQPQHF.

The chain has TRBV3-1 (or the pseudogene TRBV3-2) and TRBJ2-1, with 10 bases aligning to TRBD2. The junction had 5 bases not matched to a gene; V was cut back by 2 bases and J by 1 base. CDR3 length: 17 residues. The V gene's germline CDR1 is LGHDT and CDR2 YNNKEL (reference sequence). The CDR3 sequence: CASSQPGLAESYNEQFF. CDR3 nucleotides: TGTGCCAGCAGCCAACCAGGACTAGCGGAATCCTACAATGAGCAGTTCTTC.

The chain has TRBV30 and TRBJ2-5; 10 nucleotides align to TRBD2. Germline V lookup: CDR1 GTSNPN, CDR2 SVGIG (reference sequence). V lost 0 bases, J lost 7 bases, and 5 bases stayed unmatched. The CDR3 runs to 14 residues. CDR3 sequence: CAWSVGSGRVTQYF. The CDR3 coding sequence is TGTGCCTGGAGTGTAGGCAGCGGGAGGGTGACCCAGTACTTC.

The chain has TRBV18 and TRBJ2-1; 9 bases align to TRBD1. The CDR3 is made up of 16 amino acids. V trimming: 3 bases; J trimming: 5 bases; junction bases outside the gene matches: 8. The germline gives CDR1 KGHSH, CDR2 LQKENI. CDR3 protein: CASSPTGTGLNNEQFF. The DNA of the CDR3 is TGTGCCAGCTCACCGACCGGGACAGGGCTCAACAATGAGCAGTTCTTC.

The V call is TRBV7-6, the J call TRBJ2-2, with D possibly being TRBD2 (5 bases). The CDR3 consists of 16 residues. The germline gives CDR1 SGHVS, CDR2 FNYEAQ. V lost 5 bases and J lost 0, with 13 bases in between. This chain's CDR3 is CASSPWRAANTGELFF. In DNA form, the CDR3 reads TGTGCCAGCAGCCCCTGGCGGGCCGCGAACACCGGGGAGCTGTTTTTT.